The rows below give T cell receptor beta chains drawn from one sample of a study of CD8+CD57+ T cells in acquired aplastic anemia. TCRdb processed the reads anew with MiXCR; each CDR3 protein has one entry. The sample lists approximately 220,000 distinct CDR3 sequences, about half occurring once. Sequenced input: sorted CD4+, CD8+, or CD8+CD57+ T cells (not recorded which) from PBMCs. The source of these receptors is a human donor with aplastic anemia. CDR3s include the opening cysteine and the closing phenylalanine or tryptophan. Clone size is not always given. Where it is, it says once, few, many or a class for expanded clones.

CDR3 protein	clone size	J gene	V gene
CASSPGSGAGDTQYF	few	TRBJ2-3	TRBV5-4
CASSIGGGNEQFF	many	TRBJ2-1	TRBV19
CASSLEADDYGYTF	once	TRBJ1-2	TRBV7-9
CASRARDLPNQPQHF	.	TRBJ1-5	TRBV2
CASSGAGQIEKLFF	.	TRBJ1-4	TRBV2
CATSDARDKGGYGYTF	.	TRBJ1-2	TRBV24-1
CASSLQGGGNQPQYF	.	TRBJ2-5	TRBV19
CASSESRYTDTQYF	many	TRBJ2-3	TRBV6-1
CASSPLTATYNSPLHF	many	TRBJ1-6	TRBV27
CATSSLGSGPGFADTQYF	once	TRBJ2-3	TRBV15
CASSLGGHAQETQYF	once	TRBJ2-5	TRBV11-2
CASSDGLGETQYF	.	TRBJ2-5	TRBV7-3
CASRWTGDYEQYF	many	TRBJ2-7	TRBV5-1
CASSRGRALAKNIQYF	many	TRBJ2-4	TRBV19
CASSSRPAKNIQYF	few	TRBJ2-4	TRBV5-5
CASSLVADPQETQYF	.	TRBJ2-5	TRBV7-9
CASSRLAGGYEQYF	few	TRBJ2-7	TRBV6-5
CASSIEGQSPFHF	many	TRBJ1-6	TRBV19
CATSRGSSTEAFF	few	TRBJ1-1	TRBV15
CASSFAVGADAFF	many	TRBJ1-1	TRBV7-6
CSVRGTGGPEAFF	.	TRBJ1-1	TRBV29-1
CASNADRSTEAFF	.	TRBJ1-1	TRBV12-3/TRBV12-4
CAIRPGQSRLNEKLFF	many	TRBJ1-4	TRBV10-3
CASTPSDGELFF	once	TRBJ2-2	TRBV11-2
CASSVTSGGANTYNEQFF	.	TRBJ2-1	TRBV25-1
CASSQTGQTSNQPQHF	many	TRBJ1-5	TRBV4-1
CASRITGNTEAFF	.	TRBJ1-1	TRBV5-4
CSAGQGQETQYF	few	TRBJ2-5	TRBV29-1
CASRDGQGGQPQHF	.	TRBJ1-5	TRBV19
CASSQDQPGSLGYTQYF	many	TRBJ2-3	TRBV4-1
CASRRRGQLYSNQPQHF	many	TRBJ1-5	TRBV6-1
CASSKKQESYEQYF	.	TRBJ2-7	TRBV5-1
CASSPHRDLIGGNEQFF	.	TRBJ2-1	TRBV6-2/TRBV6-3
CAIQETSTDTQYF	.	TRBJ2-3	TRBV10-3
CASSYHYRAPSSGANVLTF	many	TRBJ2-6	TRBV7-8
CASSYAGVQFF	.	TRBJ2-1	TRBV12-3/TRBV12-4
CASSEGGYNSPLHF	.	TRBJ1-6	TRBV2
CSAATSVRSEQYF	.	TRBJ2-7	TRBV20-1
CASSLSGGMTNYGYTF	many	TRBJ1-2	TRBV5-6
CASSDSRAGYNEQFF	.	TRBJ2-1	TRBV6-4
CASSGRQGPDTQYF	many	TRBJ2-3	TRBV6-1
CATVSGGPREQYF	.	TRBJ2-7	TRBV24-1
CASSQDAALGGDTQYF	.	TRBJ2-3	TRBV12-3/TRBV12-4
CASSSQGSQETQYF	.	TRBJ2-5	TRBV2
CASSILRNTEAFF	many	TRBJ1-1	TRBV19
CASSQSSGGAYEQYF	few	TRBJ2-7	TRBV3-1
CASSVSGGEKNSPLHF	many	TRBJ1-6	TRBV9
CASSLSPGANVLTF	many	TRBJ2-6	TRBV5-1
CASSKRGGFETQYF	many	TRBJ2-5	TRBV19
CASSFEGAREKLFF	many	TRBJ1-4	TRBV28
CASSPLWGETQYF	few	TRBJ2-5	TRBV18
CATSRKAGTQETQYF	few	TRBJ2-5	TRBV15
CASSQGLAGGPVGANVLTF	.	TRBJ2-6	TRBV14